This passage covers 9 T cell receptor beta chains from one sample sequenced in a study of low-dose radiotherapy and immunotherapy resistance in tumors. The time point: after trial treatment. Treatment denoted: LDRT plus nivolumab, ipilimumab, low-dose cyclophosphamide and aspirin (RACIN trial). Alpha and beta chains were covered, as first-strand cDNA relied on TRAV- and TRBV-specific primers. Both a constant-region primer and a V-primer adapter served to amplify TCRs across 15 to 25 PCR cycles. TCRdb redid the calling of the reads with MiXCR, one entry per CDR3 protein. Here the sample spans around 84,000 distinct CDR3 sequences, less than 20% being singletons. The sequences come from PBMCs, collected after low-dose radiotherapy plus immunotherapy. The receptors originated from a male donor with prostate cancer.

The sample holds many counts of this clonotype. This rearrangement joins TRBV5-4 to TRBJ2-5; tentatively, D is TRBD2 (7 bases). The germline CDR1 and CDR2 sequences are SGHNT and YYREEE (reference sequence). The CDR3 loop spans 15 amino acids. Trimming took off 5 bases at V and 3 bases at J, with 17 bases between the two ends. The CDR3 coding sequence is TGTGCCAGCAGATGGGGGGGGGCGGGAAAAGAGACCCAGTACTTC. It specifies CASRWGGAGKETQYF.

In its sample, this clonotype ranks as medium-sized. This chain links TRBV4-1 with TRBJ1-1; no reliable D call. V gave up 1 base and J gave up 4 bases, with 16 bases separating them. This CDR3 has 16 amino acids. CDR1 is MGHRA and CDR2 is YSYEKL in the germline V gene. The CDR3 sequence is CASSQVRAGSGTEAFF. The CDR3 DNA reads as TGCGCCAGCAGCCAAGTCCGAGCCGGCTCAGGCACTGAAGCTTTCTTT.

This clonotype was counted ten times or more. V and J are TRBV7-2 and TRBJ1-2; D remains ambiguous. V was trimmed by 5 bases and J by 5 bases, leaving 12 bases between them. The CDR3 runs 13 residues. Germline CDR1 and CDR2: SGHTA and FQGNSA. The CDR3 DNA follows: TGTGCCAGCAGCCCCACGTACCAATATGGCTACACCTTC. It specifies CASSPTYQYGYTF.

The table lists this clonotype with many counts. V is TRBV11-3 and J is TRBJ2-7; TRBD1 or TRBD2 may be the D gene (5 bases each). Trimming took 5 bases from V and 6 from J, leaving 14 bases between them. Germline values: CDR1 SGHNT, CDR2 YENEEA. This CDR3 contains 13 residues. The CDR3 spells CASSRDPRGEQYF. The CDR3 DNA reads as TGTGCCAGCAGCCGGGACCCCCGCGGCGAGCAGTACTTC.

A note on this clonotype: One base separates it from a far larger clone, so it is likely a read error. The gene calls are TRBV27 and TRBJ1-4, with D hard to call. This CDR3 has 12 residues. CDR1 and CDR2 (germline): MNHEY, SMNVEV (reference sequence). CDR3: CASLTNGEKLSF. The CDR3 region has the DNA TGTGCCAGCCTAACCAACGGTGAAAAACTGTCTTTT.

This clonotype came up many times. The chain recombines TRBV14 with TRBJ2-2, with D uncertain. CDR1 is SGHDN, CDR2 FVKESK, per germline. The germline V and J ends were trimmed by 3 bases and 4 bases, with 9 bases remaining between them. The CDR3 sequence is 14 residues long. CDR3 in DNA: TGTGCCAGCAGCCAGGTTGTGGGCACCGGGGAGCTGTTTTTT. Its protein is CASSQVVGTGELFF.

This clonotype came up many times. V and J are TRBV28 and TRBJ1-2, with a tentative D call TRBD1 (6 bases). V gave up 6 bases and J gave up 2 bases, with 22 bases separating them. Germline CDR1 is MDHEN and CDR2 is SYDVKM. The CDR3 has 17 amino acids. The CDR3 is CASRDGGGGPTNYGYTF. The CDR3 coding sequence is TGTGCCAGCAGGGACGGGGGCGGGGGCCCTACCAACTATGGCTACACCTTC.

This clonotype was observed many times. This sequence joins TRBV28 and TRBJ2-7, with D perhaps TRBD2 (6 bases). CDR1 and CDR2 from the germline V gene are MDHEN and SYDVKM. This CDR3 region has 14 residues. Trimming cost V 0 bases and J 7 bases, with 13 bases left between them. CDR3 coding DNA: TGTGCCAGCAGTTTATGGGGCGGGACGGGAGAGCAGTACTTC. It codes for CASSLWGGTGEQYF.

This clonotype was observed many times. This chain links TRBV4-1 with TRBJ2-1; 9 bases are a match to TRBD2. With V trimmed by 4 bases and J by 0 bases, 4 bases remained unmatched. The germline V gene has CDR1 MGHRA and CDR2 YSYEKL. CDR3 length: 16 amino acids. The CDR3 nucleotides are TGCGCCAGCAGCCGAGGAGCGGGAGGCTCCTACAATGAGCAGTTCTTC. Protein sequence: CASSRGAGGSYNEQFF.